The clone carrying this TCR beta chain has at least ten counts. The data originate from a study of low-dose radiotherapy and immunotherapy resistance in tumors. Study-level information: Each patient was administered nivolumab intravenously at 240 mg, which was a flat dose, every two weeks, along with intravenous ipilimumab at 1 mg/kg every six weeks.

The time point: before trial treatment. Patients eligible had advanced solid tumors without tumor-infiltrating lymphocytes. With TRAV- and TRBV-specific primers, first-strand cDNA was made, covering the alpha and beta chains. The authors ran 15 to 20 PCR cycles to amplify TCRs with a constant-region primer and V-primer adapter. One entry per CDR3 protein, called by TCRdb with MiXCR from the reads. The table records 85,000 to 95,000 distinct CDR3 sequences, more than 8% of them present only once. The CDR3 covers 15 residues. Germline V gene sequence: CDR1 MNHEY, CDR2 SMNVEV (reference sequence). Trimming cost V 3 bases and J 7 bases, with 15 bases left between them.

Sequenced here: PBMCs, sampled before treatment. This sequence originates from a male donor with prostate cancer. This chain joins TRBV27 and TRBJ1-4; D call uncertain. The CDR3 reads CASSFLVSGPEKLFF. CDR3 sequence (DNA): TGTGCCAGCAGTTTTCTGGTATCGGGTCCTGAAAAACTGTTTTTT.